The 3 T cell receptor beta chains given below trace back to one sample, sequenced in a study of Graves' ophthalmopathy and Graves' hyperthyroidism. The TCR beta CDR3 regions underwent amplification from RNA transcripts. Following a first-round RT-PCR that used HTBI primers, a second-round multiplex PCR was carried out. TCRdb ran MiXCR on the multiplex PCR reads and lists one entry per CDR3 protein. This table holds under 350,000 distinct CDR3 sequences, about 17% found once. Sequencing was done on a sample of peripheral blood. Every receptor here comes from an adult man with Graves' ophthalmopathy.

This clonotype was detected many times. The chain combines TRBV13 with TRBJ2-1; D is possibly TRBD1 (5 bases). The V gene lost 4 bases and the J gene lost 4 bases, with 23 bases spanning the gap. The CDR3 spans 18 residues. In germline, CDR1 is PRHDT, CDR2 FYEKMQ (reference sequence). CDR3 DNA sequence: TGTGCCAGCAGCTCTCCCCACAGCGACAGTCGGGTTTACAATGAGCAGTTCTTC. Its translation: CASSSPHSDSRVYNEQFF.

Ten or more counts support this clonotype. The gene calls are TRBV28 and TRBJ2-7, with TRBD2 matching over 9 bases. Germline-derived CDR1 and CDR2 are MDHEN and SYDVKM. V lost 6 bases and J lost 6; bases outside the gene matches: 6. CDR3 length equals 13 residues. CDR3 nucleotide sequence: TGTGCCAGCAGGGGCGGGGGGGGTTCCGAGCAGTACTTC. Translating it yields CASRGGGGSEQYF. The variable domain in full, with the rest retrieved from reference TRBV28 and TRBJ2-7, is DVKVTQSSRYLVKRTGEKVFLECVQDMDHENMFWYRQDPGLGLRLIYFSYDVKMKEKGDIPEGYSVSREKKERFSLILESASTNQTSMYLCASRGGGGSEQYFGPGTRLTVT.

This clonotype was counted a few times. The rearrangement links TRBV20-1 to TRBJ2-2; 8 nucleotides agree with TRBD2. V dropped 6 bases and J dropped 6; count of bases not matched to a gene: 15. CDR1 is DFQATT, CDR2 SNEGSKA, per germline (reference sequence). The CDR3 extends over 16 amino acids. The CDR3 is CSAMNPGLGSSGELFF. CDR3 coding DNA: TGCAGTGCGATGAATCCGGGACTAGGGAGTTCCGGGGAGCTGTTTTTT.